These 18 T cell receptor beta chains came from one sample sequenced in a study of T cells in Graves' hyperthyroidism and ophthalmopathy. Amplification targeted TCR beta CDR3 regions from RNA transcripts. TCR CDR3 regions were first amplified by RT-PCR with HTBI primers. MiXCR, run by TCRdb on the multiplex PCR reads, gives a single entry per CDR3 protein. The data contain roughly 570,000 distinct CDR3 sequences, around 45% of them singletons. The material sequenced was peripheral blood or thyroid tissue (not recorded which). All receptors derive from an adult woman with Graves' disease, either hyperthyroidism or ophthalmopathy (not recorded which).

Remarks on this clonotype: A much more abundant neighbour one base away suggests this may be a read error. The genes are TRBV6-1 and TRBJ2-2; a possible D gene is TRBD2 (5 bases). This CDR3 is built from 15 residues. The V gene's germline CDR1 is MNHNS and CDR2 SASEGT. The CDR3 DNA reads as TGTGCCAGCTGGGTGGCAGAGTATCACACCGGGGAGCTGCTTTTT. This sequence encodes CASWVAEYHTGELLF.

With respect to this clonotype: This may come from a read error, since a much larger clone is one base off. The chain has TRBV6-5 and TRBJ2-7; 7 bases line up with TRBD2. The CDR3 consists of 15 residues. V dropped 5 bases and J dropped 9; count of bases not matched to a gene: 16. The germline V gene encodes CDR1 MNHEY and CDR2 SVGAGI. The CDR3 DNA sequence: TGTGCCAGCAGTCCAATAGCGGGCGGAGTTGAGGTGCAGTACTTC. Residues: CASSPIAGGVEVQYF.

This clonotype was seen ten or more times. This chain connects TRBV7-8 to TRBJ2-2; D ambiguous. The V and J ends lost 2 bases and 6 bases respectively, with 13 bases between them. CDR1 and CDR2 from the germline V gene are SGHVS and FQNEAQ. This CDR3 comprises 15 residues. The CDR3: CASSLPRIAPGELFF. The CDR3 DNA sequence: TGTGCCAGCAGCTTACCACGGATCGCACCCGGGGAGCTGTTTTTT.

The table lists this clonotype with a count of one. Written as DNA, the CDR3 is TGTGCCAGCAGCCCCGAGGGAGCGGGGGAAGAGACCCAGTACTTC. As protein: CASSPEGAGEETQYF. The chain combines TRBV7-3 with TRBJ2-5; 8 bases fit TRBD2. Germline trimming cut 5 bases from V and 3 bases from J; bases unmatched to any gene: 8. This CDR3 region has 15 residues. Looked up from germline, CDR1 is SGHTA and CDR2 is FQGTGA.

The chain carries TRBV5-6 and TRBJ1-5; D may be TRBD1 (5 bases). This CDR3 is built from 14 residues. The V end was cut by 3 bases, the J end by 4 bases, with 11 bases between. Germline CDR1 is SGHDT and CDR2 is YYEEEE. The DNA of the CDR3 is TGTGCCAGCAGCTCGATGGGGGGGAATCAGCCCCAGCATTTT. Amino acids: CASSSMGGNQPQHF.

V usage is TRBV9 and J usage is TRBJ2-5, with unresolved D. Looked up from germline, CDR1 is SGDLS and CDR2 is YYNGEE. The CDR3 totals 12 residues. V lost 4 bases and J lost 7, with 11 bases in between. The CDR3 spells CASSPTPGTQYF. In DNA, the CDR3 is TGTGCCAGCAGCCCGACGCCGGGGACCCAGTACTTC.

The chain links TRBV6-6 to TRBJ2-5, with TRBD1 identical over 8 bases. The CDR3 contains 15 residues. The germline V gene has CDR1 MNHNY and CDR2 SVGAGI (reference sequence). J gave up 5 bases and V 6 bases, and 11 bases lay outside the gene matches. The CDR3, as DNA: TGTGCCAGCAGGATCTGGACAGGGATGATGGAGACCCAGTACTTC. The encoded protein is CASRIWTGMMETQYF.

The chain has TRBV10-3 and TRBJ1-2, with TRBD1 matching 8 bases. The CDR3 contains 13 residues. Germline-derived CDR1 and CDR2 are ENHRY and SYGVKD. V lost 2 bases and J lost 8; bases outside the gene matches: 4. The CDR3 loop reads CAISEITGGGYTF. The CDR3 bases are TGTGCCATCAGTGAGATTACAGGGGGAGGCTACACCTTC.

This rearrangement joins TRBV15 to TRBJ2-6, with D perhaps being TRBD1 or TRBD2 (6 bases each). Trimming stripped 8 bases from V and 0 bases from J, with 17 bases between. The germline CDR1 and CDR2 sequences are LNHNV and YYDKDF (reference sequence). The CDR3 extends over 17 amino acids. The CDR3 nucleotides are TGTGCCACCGCCCGGAGGGGGATCAGCTCTGGGGCCAACGTCCTGACTTTC. The encoded protein is CATARRGISSGANVLTF.

This chain links TRBV2 with TRBJ1-5, with D maybe TRBD1 (6 bases). Germline loops: CDR1 SNHLY, CDR2 FYNNEI. V was shortened by 2 bases and J by 3 bases, with 8 bases between the two germline ends. CDR3 length: 14 residues. The CDR3 coding sequence is TGTGCCAGCAGTGAATCAGGGGTCAATCAGCCCCAGCATTTT. Translated: CASSESGVNQPQHF. The whole variable domain, filled in from reference TRBV2 and TRBJ1-5, reads EPEVTQTPSHQVTQMGQEVILRCVPISNHLYFYWYRQILGQKVEFLVSFYNNEISEKSEIFDDQFSVERPDGSNFTLKIRSTKLEDSAMYFCASSESGVNQPQHFGDGTRLSIL.

This clonotype was seen a handful of times. The CDR3 DNA follows: TGTGCCATCTCGGACAGGGGCCTTGAAAAACTGTTTTTT. Amino acid sequence: CAISDRGLEKLFF. V and J are TRBV10-3 and TRBJ1-4; 9 nucleotides line up with TRBD1. After removal of 8 bases from V and 7 bases from J, the junction contained 5 bases not matched to a gene. Germline V gene sequence: CDR1 ENHRY, CDR2 SYGVKD. The CDR3 is made up of 13 amino acids.

Worth noting for this clonotype: This may be a read error, as it is one base from a much larger clone. This rearrangement joins TRBV9 to TRBJ2-6; a possible D gene is TRBD1 (5 bases). Germline V CDR1 and CDR2: SGDLS, YYNGEE. This CDR3 is built from 16 residues. CDR3 loop: CASSVVPNSGASVLTF. The CDR3 DNA reads TGTGCCAGCAGCGTAGTGCCCAACTCTGGGGCCAGCGTCCTGACTTTC.

The genes are TRBV6-1 and TRBJ2-5, with D uncertain. Trimming pared 7 bases from V and 9 bases from J, leaving 12 bases between. The germline gives CDR1 MNHNS, CDR2 SASEGT. The CDR3 loop spans 11 amino acids. DNA of the CDR3: TGTGCCAGCATGAGCAATCAGCCCCAGTACTTC. It yields the protein CASMSNQPQYF.

CDR3 amino acids: CASTTSVGEQYF. The CDR3, as DNA: TGTGCCAGCACTACCTCTGTGGGAGAGCAGTACTTC. V and J are TRBV7-9 and TRBJ2-7; D gene unclear. Per germline, CDR1 SEHNR and CDR2 FQNEAQ (reference sequence). This CDR3 is built from 12 residues. The V gene lost 7 bases and the J gene lost 7 bases, with 14 bases spanning the gap.

V gene TRBV11-2 combines with J gene TRBJ1-2; no clear D gene. Germline V lookup: CDR1 SGHAT, CDR2 FQNNGV. The CDR3 totals 14 residues. V lost 5 bases and J lost 7, with 17 bases in between. The CDR3 nucleotides are TGTGCCAGCAGCGGACTAGCGGGAGGGCCTGGCTACACCTTC. Encoded protein: CASSGLAGGPGYTF. The whole variable domain, filled in from reference TRBV11-2 and TRBJ1-2, reads EAGVAQSPRYKIIEKRQSVAFWCNPISGHATLYWYQQILGQGPKLLIQFQNNGVVDDSQLPKDRFSAERLKGVDSTLKIQPAKLEDSAVYLCASSGLAGGPGYTFGSGTRLTVV.

This clonotype occurred many times. V is TRBV13 and J is TRBJ2-1; D is possibly TRBD2 (5 bases). Germline V gene data show CDR1 as PRHDT and CDR2 as FYEKMQ (reference sequence). The CDR3 runs to 12 residues. Deletions cut 5 bases from V and 15 bases from J, with 17 bases between. The CDR3 bases are TGTGCCAGCAGCGCCGGGATAAAAGGCGGGTTCTTC. Translating it yields CASSAGIKGGFF.

To note about this clonotype: A read error may explain this, as a much larger clone is one base away. V is TRBV4-1 and J is TRBJ1-6; D unclear. CDR1 MGHRA and CDR2 YSYEKL come from the germline V gene. The V and J ends lost 0 bases and 9 bases respectively, with 15 bases between them. The CDR3 has 16 amino acids. In DNA form, the CDR3 reads TGCGCCAGCAGCCAAGATTCCGGGGTTAATCGTTCACCCCTCCACTTT. Protein product: CASSQDSGVNRSPLHF.

This chain links TRBV19 with TRBJ2-7; D possibly uses TRBD1 or TRBD2 (5 bases each). V lost 3 bases, J lost 0 bases, and 12 bases lay in between. The V gene's germline CDR1 is LNHDA and CDR2 SQIVND (reference sequence). The CDR3 contains 15 residues. DNA of the CDR3: TGTGCCAGTAGTATGCCGGGACGGATCTCCTACGAGCAGTACTTC. Residues: CASSMPGRISYEQYF. Full variable domain (remainder filled in from reference TRBV19 and TRBJ2-7): DGGITQSPKYLFRKEGQNVTLSCEQNLNHDAMYWYRQDPGQGLRLIYYSQIVNDFQKGDIAEGYSVSREKKESFPLTVTSAQKNPTAFYLCASSMPGRISYEQYFGPGTRLTVT.